This entry lists 10 T cell receptor beta chains sequenced from one sample in a study of cytomegalovirus exposure and HLA in healthy donors. TCRdb's table, derived via immunoSEQ multiplex PCR, lists solely in-frame clones and lacks some. The sample gives more than 120,000 clones, approximately 88% of which show up once; 4.5% to 5.5% is in the top ten. The sample taken for sequencing was PBMCs. The source of these receptors is a man younger than 30 in good health and CMV-seropositive.

The chain joins TRBV9 to TRBJ2-3; the match to TRBD2 covers 10 bases. Germline CDR1 reads SGDLS; CDR2 reads YYNGEE. V trimming: 2 bases; J trimming: 6 bases; junction bases outside the gene matches: 3. This CDR3 has 14 amino acids. The DNA of the CDR3 is TGTGCCAGCAGCGTTGGACTAGCGGTTGATACGCAGTATTTT. It encodes CASSVGLAVDTQYF.

The chain joins TRBV27 to TRBJ2-6; 9 bases align to TRBD1. The V and J ends lost 2 bases and 0 bases, in that order; junction bases with no gene match: 2. Germline values: CDR1 MNHEY, CDR2 SMNVEV (reference sequence). The CDR3 is 17 amino acids. The CDR3 nucleotides are TGTGCCAGCAGTTTAGGGACAGGGTACTCTGGGGCCAACGTCCTGACTTTC. Translated, it gives CASSLGTGYSGANVLTF.

This clone was detected only a few times. The chain links TRBV2 to TRBJ1-2; unclear D gene. Trimming removed 4 bases from V and 4 bases from J, with 10 bases in between. The germline gives CDR1 SNHLY, CDR2 FYNNEI. This CDR3 region has 13 residues. The CDR3 protein is CASSGYGFYGYTF. CDR3 sequence (DNA): TGTGCCAGCAGTGGATACGGGTTCTATGGCTACACCTTC.

The chain has TRBV5-1 and TRBJ1-1; D unclear. Trimming shortened V by 4 bases and J by 4 bases, and 17 bases separated the two germline ends. Germline V gives CDR1 SGHRS, CDR2 YFSETQ. The CDR3 consists of 15 residues. The CDR3, as DNA: TGCGCCAGCAGCGTGGAATCCGTAGCAAGCACTGAAGCTTTCTTT. This gives the protein CASSVESVASTEAFF.

The CDR3 sequence: CASRGQGASNQPQHF. The CDR3 DNA sequence: TGTGCCAGCAGGGGACAGGGGGCTAGCAATCAGCCCCAGCATTTT. The chain links TRBV28 to TRBJ1-5; 12 nucleotides match TRBD1. This CDR3 is built from 15 residues. Looked up from germline, CDR1 is MDHEN and CDR2 is SYDVKM. With V trimmed by 6 bases and J by 0 bases, 0 bases remained unmatched.

The chain recombines TRBV4-1 with TRBJ1-1; D not resolved. Germline values: CDR1 MGHRA, CDR2 YSYEKL. The CDR3 spans 13 residues. The V end was cut by 4 bases, the J end by 2 bases, with 8 bases between. As DNA, the CDR3 is TGCGCCAGCAGCCGGGAGGGAAACACTGAAGCTTTCTTT. Its protein is CASSREGNTEAFF.

The rearrangement uses TRBV4-2 and TRBJ1-2; tentatively, D is TRBD1 (5 bases). The CDR3 runs to 13 residues. Germline-derived CDR1 and CDR2 are LGHNA and YNFKEQ. The germline V and J ends were trimmed by 0 bases and 8 bases, with 10 bases remaining between them. The CDR3 DNA reads as TGTGCCAGCAGCCAAGACCGCAGGGAAGGCTACACCTTC. Its protein is CASSQDRREGYTF.

This chain links TRBV27 with TRBJ1-2; D gene unclear. This CDR3 has 15 residues. Germline V gene sequence: CDR1 MNHEY, CDR2 SMNVEV (reference sequence). V was cut by 5 bases and J by 4 bases, with 17 bases left in between. The chain's CDR3 is CASSAGIWASYGYTF. In DNA form, the CDR3 reads TGTGCCAGCAGTGCCGGGATCTGGGCCTCCTATGGCTACACCTTC.

The chain couples TRBV6-4 to TRBJ2-1; 8 bases are a match to TRBD2. The V segment lost 6 bases and the J segment 8 bases; nucleotides outside the gene matches: 12. Germline lookup yields CDR1 MRHNA and CDR2 SNTAGT. This CDR3 is 15 amino acids long. CDR3 residues: CASSRETSGMDEQFF. The CDR3 DNA reads as TGTGCCAGCAGCCGCGAAACTAGCGGCATGGATGAGCAGTTCTTC.

The chain carries TRBV5-1 and TRBJ1-4; D gene uncertain. The V gene lost 5 bases and the J gene lost 5 bases, with 13 bases spanning the gap. This CDR3 contains 14 residues. Per the germline V gene, CDR1 is SGHRS and CDR2 is YFSETQ. The CDR3 spells CASRVALENEKLFF. DNA of the CDR3: TGCGCCAGCAGAGTAGCGTTAGAAAATGAAAAACTGTTTTTT. The full variable domain, rest sourced from reference TRBV5-1 and TRBJ1-4, is KAGVTQTPRYLIKTRGQQVTLSCSPISGHRSVSWYQQTPGQGLQFLFEYFSETQRNKGNFPGRFSGRQFSNSRSEMNVSTLELGDSALYLCASRVALENEKLFFGSGTQLSVL.